This T cell receptor beta chain was captured in a study of OX40 agonist ivuxolimab in advanced cancers. Study-level information: Two cutaneous melanoma patients and one hepatocellular carcinoma patient, three in all, had partial responses.

Assay used: immunoSEQ multiplex PCR; TCRdb lists only in-frame clones, some missing. The data hold tens of thousands of clones, with 75% to 85% observed a single time. About this clone: Its specificity is unknown.

Notes on the study in general: Compared with CD4+, CD8+ T cells on average had more expanded clones.

Specimen: CD4+ or CD8+ T cells sorted from blood, collected in a trial of the OX40 agonist ivuxolimab. This clonotype was obtained from an adult with an advanced solid tumor such as melanoma, head and neck, liver or kidney cancer.

This chain's CDR3 is CASSDLPGQLYNEQFF. In DNA, the CDR3 is TGTGCCAGCAGCGATTTACCGGGACAGCTCTACAATGAGCAGTTCTTC. The chain is built from TRBV5-6 and TRBJ2-1, with 7 bases matching TRBD1. Germline V gives CDR1 SGHDT, CDR2 YYEEEE. The CDR3 is 16 residues long. The V and J ends lost 4 bases and 3 bases, in that order; junction bases with no gene match: 10.